The present entry profiles one T cell receptor (beta chain) with its context. The data derive from a study of shared clonotypes between healthy human individuals. Some clones are missing from TCRdb's copy, which holds only in-frame ones; the method was immunoSEQ multiplex PCR. The sample consists of hundreds of thousands of clones, around 78% of them appearing once. The sequenced material came from memory CD4+ T cells sorted from blood. The subset is: CD45RA-negative fraction. This sequence originates from a woman aged 25 to 39 in good health.

Written as DNA, the CDR3 is TGTGCCAGCAGCTCGTCGACTACCTACGAGCAGTACTTC. As protein: CASSSSTTYEQYF. The chain links TRBV7-2 to TRBJ2-7; TRBD2 is a possible D gene (5 bases). The V gene lost 4 bases and the J gene lost 2 bases, with 9 bases spanning the gap. CDR1 is SGHTA, CDR2 FQGNSA, per germline. The CDR3 length is 13 residues.